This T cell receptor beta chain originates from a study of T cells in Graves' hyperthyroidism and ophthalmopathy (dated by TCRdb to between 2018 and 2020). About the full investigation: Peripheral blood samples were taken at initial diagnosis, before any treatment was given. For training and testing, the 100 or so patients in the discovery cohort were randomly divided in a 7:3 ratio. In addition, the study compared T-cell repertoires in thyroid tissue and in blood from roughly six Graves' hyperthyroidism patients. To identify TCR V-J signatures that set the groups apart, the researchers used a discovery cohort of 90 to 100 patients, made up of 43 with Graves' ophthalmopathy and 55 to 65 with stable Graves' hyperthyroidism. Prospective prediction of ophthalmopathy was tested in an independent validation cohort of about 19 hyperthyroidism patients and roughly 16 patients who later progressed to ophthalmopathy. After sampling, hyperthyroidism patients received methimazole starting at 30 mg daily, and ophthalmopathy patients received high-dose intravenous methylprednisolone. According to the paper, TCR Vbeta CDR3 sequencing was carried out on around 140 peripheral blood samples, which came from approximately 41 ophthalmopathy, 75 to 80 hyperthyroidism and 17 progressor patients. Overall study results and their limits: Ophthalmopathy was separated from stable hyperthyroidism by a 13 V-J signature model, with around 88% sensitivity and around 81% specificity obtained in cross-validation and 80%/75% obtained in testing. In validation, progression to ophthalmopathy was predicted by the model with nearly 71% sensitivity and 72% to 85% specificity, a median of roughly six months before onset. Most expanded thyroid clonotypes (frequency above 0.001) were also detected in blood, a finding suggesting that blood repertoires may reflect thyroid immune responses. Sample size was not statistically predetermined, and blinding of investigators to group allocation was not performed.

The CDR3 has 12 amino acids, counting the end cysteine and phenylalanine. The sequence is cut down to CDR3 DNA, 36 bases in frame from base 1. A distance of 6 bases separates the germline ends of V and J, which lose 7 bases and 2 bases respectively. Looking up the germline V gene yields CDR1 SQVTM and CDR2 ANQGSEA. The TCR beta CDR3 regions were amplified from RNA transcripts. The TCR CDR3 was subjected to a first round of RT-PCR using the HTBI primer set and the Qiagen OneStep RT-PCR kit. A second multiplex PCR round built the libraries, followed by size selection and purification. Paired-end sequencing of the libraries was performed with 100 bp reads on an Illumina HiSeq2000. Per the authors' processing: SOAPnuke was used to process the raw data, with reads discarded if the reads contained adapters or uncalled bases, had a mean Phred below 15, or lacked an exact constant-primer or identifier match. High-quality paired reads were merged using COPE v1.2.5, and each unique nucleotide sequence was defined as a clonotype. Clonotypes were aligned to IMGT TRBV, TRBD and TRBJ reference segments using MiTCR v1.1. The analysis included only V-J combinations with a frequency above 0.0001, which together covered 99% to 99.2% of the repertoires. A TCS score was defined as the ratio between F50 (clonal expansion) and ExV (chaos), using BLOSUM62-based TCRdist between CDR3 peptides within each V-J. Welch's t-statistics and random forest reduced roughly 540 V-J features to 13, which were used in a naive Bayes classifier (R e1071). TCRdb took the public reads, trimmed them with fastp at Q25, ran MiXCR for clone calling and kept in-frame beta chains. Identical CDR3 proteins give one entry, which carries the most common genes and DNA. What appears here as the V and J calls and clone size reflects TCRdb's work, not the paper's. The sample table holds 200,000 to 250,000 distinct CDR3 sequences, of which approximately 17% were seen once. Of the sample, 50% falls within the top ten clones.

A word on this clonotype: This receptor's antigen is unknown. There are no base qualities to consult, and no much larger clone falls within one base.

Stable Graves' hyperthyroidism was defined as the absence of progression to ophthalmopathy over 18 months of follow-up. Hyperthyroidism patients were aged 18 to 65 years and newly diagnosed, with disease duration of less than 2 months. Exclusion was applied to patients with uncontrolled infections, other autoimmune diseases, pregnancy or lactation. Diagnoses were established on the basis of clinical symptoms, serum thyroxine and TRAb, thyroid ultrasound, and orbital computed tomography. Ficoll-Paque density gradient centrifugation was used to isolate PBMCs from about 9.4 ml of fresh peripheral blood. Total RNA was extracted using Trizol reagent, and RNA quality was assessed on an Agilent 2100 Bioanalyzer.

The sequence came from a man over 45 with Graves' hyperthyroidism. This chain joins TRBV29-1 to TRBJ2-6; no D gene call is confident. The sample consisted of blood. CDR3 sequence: CSAATGANVLTF. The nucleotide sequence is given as TGCAGCGCCGCGACTGGGGCCAACGTCCTGACTTTC.